These 10 T cell receptor beta chains came from one sample sequenced in a study of T cell responses to AZD1222 COVID-19 vaccine. Sequencing used immunoSEQ multiplex PCR; TCRdb keeps in-frame clones, though not all of them. Of about 85,000 clones listed, over 85% are singletons. Sequences were derived from peripheral blood, sampled on day 0 of AZD1222 vaccination. These TCRs come from an adult in good health.

The V call is TRBV10-2, the J call TRBJ1-4; 7 nucleotides agree with TRBD1. The V gene end was trimmed by 4 bases and the J gene end by 8 bases; junction bases not matched to a gene: 4. CDR3 length: 13 residues. Germline V lookup: CDR1 WSHSY, CDR2 SAAADI. The CDR3 DNA sequence: TGCGCCAGCAGTGGCGGGACAGCCGAAAAACTGTTTTTT. Residues: CASSGGTAEKLFF.

V and J are TRBV6-5 and TRBJ1-1; no definite D call. Germline V CDR1 and CDR2: MNHEY, SVGAGI. CDR3 length: 12 residues. Trimming stripped 2 bases from V and 5 bases from J, with 6 bases between. For the CDR3, the DNA is TGTGCCAGCAGTTACCTTGGGACTGAAGCTTTCTTT. As protein: CASSYLGTEAFF.

The rearrangement uses TRBV27 and TRBJ1-5; D is ambiguous. Germline CDR1 MNHEY, CDR2 SMNVEV (reference sequence). The CDR3 totals 15 residues. The V end was cut by 6 bases, the J end by 2 bases, with 14 bases between. Here the CDR3 reads CASRPHNEGNQPQHF. CDR3 bases: TGTGCCAGCAGACCACACAACGAGGGCAATCAGCCCCAGCATTTT.

The J gene is TRBJ1-1, the V gene TRBV10-3, with 9 bases that match TRBD1. Germline V gene sequence: CDR1 ENHRY, CDR2 SYGVKD. V lost 6 bases, J lost 6 bases, and 8 bases stayed unmatched. This CDR3 is built from 14 residues. The CDR3 protein is CAIRGQGGGPEAFF. The CDR3 DNA reads as TGTGCCATCAGGGGACAGGGAGGGGGTCCTGAAGCTTTCTTT.

The chain couples TRBV27 to TRBJ2-7, with 8 bases identical to TRBD1. The J segment lost 2 bases and the V segment lost 6 bases, leaving 12 bases of the junction unmatched. CDR3 size: 16 residues. Germline V CDR1 and CDR2: MNHEY, SMNVEV (reference sequence). The CDR3 is CASSRLETGAAYEQYF. CDR3 in DNA: TGTGCCAGCAGCCGATTGGAGACAGGGGCGGCCTACGAGCAGTACTTC.

The chain uses TRBV7-9 and TRBJ1-2; D not certain. V dropped 3 bases and J dropped 9 bases, with 17 bases sitting between them. The CDR3 length is 14 residues. Germline loops: CDR1 SEHNR, CDR2 FQNEAQ (reference sequence). DNA for the CDR3: TGTGCCAGCAGCTTTCAGTTATTTGATTTTAGCTACACCTTC. This codes for CASSFQLFDFSYTF.

V gene TRBV7-3 combines with J gene TRBJ2-7; D is ambiguous. Trimming took off 2 bases at V and 4 bases at J, with 15 bases between the two ends. There are 15 residues in the CDR3. Germline CDR1 reads SGHTA; CDR2 reads FQGTGA. This CDR3 is CASSLLAEASYEQYF. The CDR3, as DNA: TGTGCCAGCAGCTTATTGGCGGAAGCGTCTTACGAGCAGTACTTC.

The gene calls are TRBV7-9 and TRBJ1-4; D call uncertain. CDR1 is SEHNR, CDR2 FQNEAQ, per germline (reference sequence). V dropped 5 bases and J dropped 8 bases, with 18 bases sitting between them. This CDR3 is built from 15 residues. The CDR3 region has the DNA TGTGCCAGCAGCCGCGCCGCCCGGGTGTGGGAAAAACTGTTTTTT. Translated, it gives CASSRAARVWEKLFF.

The chain joins TRBV28 to TRBJ2-5; 16 nucleotides align to TRBD2. Germline V CDR1 and CDR2: MDHEN, SYDVKM. The CDR3 runs to 18 residues. The junction had 8 bases not matched to a gene; V was cut back by 6 bases and J by 1 base. CDR3 bases: TGTGCCAGCAGACACCCGGGACTAGCGGGAGGGTCCCAAGAGACCCAGTACTTC. This encodes CASRHPGLAGGSQETQYF.

The chain combines TRBV11-2 with TRBJ2-3, with 9 bases identical to TRBD2. The V gene end was trimmed by 3 bases and the J gene end by 1 base; junction bases not matched to a gene: 2. CDR1 is SGHAT and CDR2 is FQNNGV in the germline V gene. The CDR3 extends over 15 amino acids. CDR3 DNA: TGTGCCAGCAGCTTCCGGACTAGCGGCACAGATACGCAGTATTTT. Protein: CASSFRTSGTDTQYF.